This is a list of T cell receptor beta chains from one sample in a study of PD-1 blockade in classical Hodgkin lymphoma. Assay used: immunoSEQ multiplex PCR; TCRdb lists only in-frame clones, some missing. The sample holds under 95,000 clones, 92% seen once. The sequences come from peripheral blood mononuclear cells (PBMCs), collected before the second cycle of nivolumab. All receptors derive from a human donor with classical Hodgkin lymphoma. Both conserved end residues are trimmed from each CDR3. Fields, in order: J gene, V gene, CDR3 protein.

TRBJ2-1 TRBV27 ASSLGILSSYNEQF
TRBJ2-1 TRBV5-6 ASSLQSPRDEQF
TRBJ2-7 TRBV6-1 AAGIWVYEQY
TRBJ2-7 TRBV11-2 ASSLTDKSYEQY
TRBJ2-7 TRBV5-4 ASSSTRDTYEQY
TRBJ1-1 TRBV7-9 ASSFPKTGAPTEAF
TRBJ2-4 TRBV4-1 ASSPSPPGGKNIQY
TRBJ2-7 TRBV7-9 ASSLVDEQY
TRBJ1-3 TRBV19 ASSRGGFSGNTIY
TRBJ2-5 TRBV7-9 ASSSGTGDQETQY
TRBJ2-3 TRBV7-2 ASSLAGSLYDTQY
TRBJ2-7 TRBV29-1 SVATAFRPGQPIEQY
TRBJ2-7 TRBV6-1 ASSEYEGDRGYLGYEQY
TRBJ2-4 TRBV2 ASSRTPPGDIQY
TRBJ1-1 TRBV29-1 SVEVGTHTEAF
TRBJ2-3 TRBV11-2 ASSLWDFTDTQY
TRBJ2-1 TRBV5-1 ASSLGSTLYNEQF
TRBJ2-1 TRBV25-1 ASWTGGRHNEQF
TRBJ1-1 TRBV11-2 ASSPRADPGYTEAF
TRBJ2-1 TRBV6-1 ASSELLDEQF
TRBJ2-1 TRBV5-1 ASSLTGSENEQF
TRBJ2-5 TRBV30 AWSVITGERETQY
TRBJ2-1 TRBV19 ASTNSGRANNEQF
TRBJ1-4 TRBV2 ASSEDRTTNEKLF
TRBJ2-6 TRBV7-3 ASSLGLGFGANVLT
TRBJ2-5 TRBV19 ASSSSAGQETQY
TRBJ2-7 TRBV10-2 ASSDQRQGTYEQY
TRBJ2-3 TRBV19 ASSMFWGDTLENTQY
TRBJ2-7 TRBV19 ASVSRGDGKQY
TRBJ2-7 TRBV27 ASSFSYSYEQY
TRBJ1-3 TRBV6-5 ASSYSEGLGGNTIY
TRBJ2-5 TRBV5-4 ASSRAGPPPQETQY
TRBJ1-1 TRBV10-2 ASGGEGWSTEAF
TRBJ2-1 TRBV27 ASSLPDGGYNEQF
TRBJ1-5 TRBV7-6 ASSLFSSPSNQPQH
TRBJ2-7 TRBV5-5 ASSLRQPDFTTSYEQY
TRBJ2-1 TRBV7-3 ASSSGQPSSYNEQF
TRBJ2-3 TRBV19 ASRRRGDSTDTQY
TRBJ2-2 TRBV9 ASSALPGDGELF
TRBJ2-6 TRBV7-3 ASSLLTLPSGANVLT
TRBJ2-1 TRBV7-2 ASSLALNTNEQF
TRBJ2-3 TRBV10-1 ASSESERGLTDTQY
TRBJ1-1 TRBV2 ASRVKRDRNTEAF
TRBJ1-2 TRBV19 ASSGGAVDGYT
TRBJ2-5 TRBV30 AWSYLGQTQY
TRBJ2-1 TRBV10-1 ASSESVADVAEQF
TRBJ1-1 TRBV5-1 ASSLAGTGGKEAF
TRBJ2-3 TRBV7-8 ASIPTWATSTDTQY
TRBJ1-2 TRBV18 ASSPGGGGGYT
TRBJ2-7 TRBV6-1 ASSEMRDSPSGEQY
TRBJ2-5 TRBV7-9 ASSARQQGDETQY
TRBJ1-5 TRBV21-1 ASSGRDGTGGNQPQH
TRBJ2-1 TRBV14 ASSQAAPRDNEQF
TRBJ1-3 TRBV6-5 ASRARGSGNTIY
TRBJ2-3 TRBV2 ASSRGLAGGADTQY
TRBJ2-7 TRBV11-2 ASSLDRLQRYEQY
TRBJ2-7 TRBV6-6 ASISGASYEQY
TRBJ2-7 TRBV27 ASSFRSREYEQY